One sample yielded the 15 T cell receptor beta chains listed below, sequenced in a study of T cell repertoires in cytomegalovirus infection. TCRdb reprocessed the reads via MiXCR and lists one record per CDR3 protein. Here the sample spans roughly 730,000 distinct CDR3 sequences, around a third being singletons. Antigens of these TCRs are unknown. Here the sequenced sample was cultured PBMCs, taken from culture after CMV antigen stimulation. The source is a human donor in good health (CMV status not recorded). Some clones in this sample may be carry-over from other donors' samples.

V is TRBV20-1 and J is TRBJ2-5; TRBD2 matches at 7 bases. J lost 6 bases, V lost 5 bases, and 15 bases had no gene match. The CDR3 has 15 amino acids. Germline CDR1 and CDR2: DFQATT and SNEGSKA (reference sequence). CDR3 sequence reads: CSAPIDGRARKTQYF. The CDR3 bases are TGCAGTGCTCCGATTGATGGGAGGGCCAGAAAGACCCAGTACTTC.

This clonotype was seen only a few times. This sequence joins TRBV27 and TRBJ2-1; D may be TRBD1 or TRBD2 (5 bases each). Trimming cost V 6 bases and J 8 bases, with 23 bases left between them. The germline CDR1 and CDR2 sequences are MNHEY and SMNVEV (reference sequence). This CDR3 has 16 amino acids. The CDR3 sequence is CASSHLGTGSTDEQFF. The CDR3 DNA reads as TGTGCCAGCAGCCATCTCGGGACCGGCTCTACAGATGAGCAGTTCTTC.

This clonotype was picked up many times. This chain joins TRBV7-8 and TRBJ1-2; 8 bases line up with TRBD1. The J segment lost 3 bases and the V segment lost 6 bases, leaving 12 bases of the junction unmatched. The CDR3 is made up of 16 amino acids. Germline V gene sequence: CDR1 SGHVS, CDR2 FQNEAQ. The CDR3 DNA reads TGTGCCAGCAGTGCGGGGCAGGGGGCATGGGACTATGGCTACACCTTC. Translated, it gives CASSAGQGAWDYGYTF.

This clonotype was picked up a small number of times. The genes are TRBV6-6 and TRBJ2-1; D ambiguous. V was trimmed by 2 bases and J by 7 bases, leaving 6 bases between them. Germline V CDR1 and CDR2: MNHNY, SVGAGI (reference sequence). The CDR3 extends over 12 amino acids. The CDR3 reads CASSYGVNEQFF. The CDR3 DNA reads as TGTGCCAGCAGTTACGGGGTGAATGAGCAGTTCTTC.

There are a few counts of this clonotype. The V call is TRBV12-3 or TRBV12-4, the J call TRBJ2-3; maybe TRBD1 (6 bases). The CDR3 is 13 residues long. Trimming removed 6 bases at V and 6 bases at J, with 13 bases between. The CDR3: CASSYREGDTQYF. The DNA for the CDR3 is TGTGCCAGCAGCTACAGGGAAGGGGATACGCAGTATTTT.

The V and J genes are TRBV7-9 and TRBJ1-1; D not resolved. The germline V gene encodes CDR1 SEHNR and CDR2 FQNEAQ (reference sequence). This CDR3 has 13 residues. With 5 bases removed from V and 4 bases from J, the gap between germline ends came to 11 bases. Written as DNA, the CDR3 is TGTGCCAGCAGCCCGGACCAAGGCACTGAAGCTTTCTTT. As protein: CASSPDQGTEAFF.

Regarding this clonotype: Possible read error: a much larger clone is one base away. The gene calls are TRBV7-6 and TRBJ1-4; no clear D gene. Trimming removed 9 bases at V and 4 bases at J, with 18 bases between. Germline V gives CDR1 SGHVS, CDR2 FNYEAQ. This CDR3 is built from 15 residues. CDR3 nucleotides: TGTGCCAGGAGTCAAAGACCGGGGAATAATGAAAAACTGTTTTTT. This encodes CARSQRPGNNEKLFF.

This clonotype was seen just once. The rearrangement uses TRBV29-1 and TRBJ2-3, with 8 bases matching TRBD2. Looked up from germline, CDR1 is SQVTM and CDR2 is ANQGSEA. The CDR3 is made up of 13 amino acids. With 4 bases clipped from V and 5 bases from J, the junction kept 5 bases outside the gene matches. The CDR3 region has the DNA TGCAGCGTTGCCCGGACTAGCCGAGATACGCAGTATTTT. Translated: CSVARTSRDTQYF.

The chain carries TRBV6-1 and TRBJ2-3; 10 nucleotides align to TRBD1. This CDR3 comprises 14 residues. V shed 8 bases, J shed 3 bases, and the junction held 5 bases outside the gene matches. Germline CDR1 MNHNS, CDR2 SASEGT. The CDR3 coding sequence is TGTGCCAGCCTGGACAGGGGGGGAACAGATACGCAGTATTTT. Translated: CASLDRGGTDTQYF.

This clonotype has more than one count but fewer than ten. The junction departs from germline at one end; a sequencing error may be responsible. The chain has TRBV7-2 and TRBJ1-2; 12 bases align to TRBD1. The CDR3 runs 15 residues. Per the germline V gene, CDR1 is SGHTA and CDR2 is FQGNSA. The CDR3 loop reads CASSPGPFGTGGSTF. The CDR3 DNA follows: TGTGCCAGCAGCCCAGGGCCCTTTGGGACAGGGGGCTCCACCTTC.

V gene TRBV6-2 or TRBV6-3 combines with J gene TRBJ2-5; D may match TRBD1 or TRBD2 (5 bases each). The CDR3 covers 14 residues. Trimming shortened V by 5 bases and J by 9 bases, and 19 bases separated the two germline ends. Per germline, CDR1 MNHEY and CDR2 SVGEGT. The CDR3 here is CASSNRGWVWAQYF. The CDR3 nucleotides read TGTGCCAGCAGTAACCGGGGCTGGGTTTGGGCCCAGTACTTC.

The rearrangement links TRBV5-1 to TRBJ2-5; D is uncertain. V was trimmed by 4 bases and J by 5 bases, leaving 12 bases between them. The CDR3 covers 13 residues. Germline V gives CDR1 SGHRS, CDR2 YFSETQ. The CDR3 region has the DNA TGCGCCAGCAGCGAGCCTTCGGTGGAGACCCAGTACTTC. Protein product: CASSEPSVETQYF.

The CDR3 here is CASSSAGGQGAPDTQYF. As DNA, the CDR3 is TGTGCCAGCAGTTCGGCGGGAGGACAGGGGGCCCCAGATACGCAGTATTTT. The chain uses TRBV5-4 and TRBJ2-3, with 11 bases matching TRBD1. This CDR3 is 17 amino acids long. Germline loops: CDR1 SGHNT, CDR2 YYREEE (reference sequence). Trimming took 5 bases from V and 4 from J; bases not matched to a gene: 12.

This clonotype was observed once. The CDR3 region is CAVKSAQETQYF. The CDR3, as DNA: TGTGCCGTGAAGAGTGCGCAAGAGACCCAGTACTTC. V gene TRBV5-4 combines with J gene TRBJ2-5; D unresolved. The CDR3 length is 12 residues. With 10 bases removed from V and 2 bases from J, the gap between germline ends came to 12 bases. Germline V gene sequence: CDR1 SGHNT, CDR2 YYREEE (reference sequence).

This clonotype showed up many times. The CDR3 DNA sequence: TGTGCCAGCAGCTTATCACTAGCGGGGTTCAACGAGCAGTACTTC. It yields the protein CASSLSLAGFNEQYF. The chain joins TRBV7-2 to TRBJ2-7, with 10 bases that match TRBD2. Germline lookup yields CDR1 SGHTA and CDR2 FQGNSA. The V segment lost 2 bases and the J segment 5 bases; nucleotides outside the gene matches: 6. The CDR3 runs 15 residues.